This TCR beta chain was captured in a study of cytomegalovirus exposure and HLA in healthy donors. In the study overall: According to later analysis, the same platform produced the 130 or so validation and around 730 first-cohort repertoires. Study-level results: The TCR clusters that emerged in the first cohort tended, a later analysis found, to co-occur in the 120 or so validation repertoires. Some TCR beta chains (more than 150 of them) were listed as cytomegalovirus-associated. Most TCRs appeared rarely, but some public TCRs recurred in many donors.

V shed 6 bases, J shed 0 bases, and the junction held 3 bases outside the gene matches. Germline CDR1 is MNHEY and CDR2 is SVGAGI. The CDR3 is 15 amino acids. The data were produced by immunoSEQ multiplex PCR, yet TCRdb's version contains in-frame clones alone and is incomplete. Among 140,000 to 150,000 clones listed, about nine tenths were seen once. This clone came up a few times. What it binds is unknown. The specimen sequenced was PBMCs. The sequence was obtained from a man in his late teens or twenties in good health and CMV-seropositive. V usage is TRBV6-5 and J usage is TRBJ1-5, with 9 nucleotides matching TRBD1. CDR3 in amino acids: CASSRTGVSNQPQHF. The CDR3 nucleotides are TGTGCCAGCAGCAGGACAGGGGTTAGCAATCAGCCCCAGCATTTT.